These 28 T cell receptor beta chains were sequenced from one sample in a study of control samples from healthy donors and cancer patients. Generated by immunoSEQ multiplex PCR, the TCRdb table keeps only in-frame clones and is missing some. The sample has 100,000 or so clones; about 91% are singletons. Material: blood. These receptors came from a woman between 18 and 29 years old in good health.

V usage is TRBV7-2 and J usage is TRBJ2-1; D tentatively reads TRBD1 or TRBD2 (6 bases each). Germline lookup yields CDR1 SGHTA and CDR2 FQGNSA. V dropped 1 base and J dropped 6 bases, with 13 bases sitting between them. The CDR3 is made up of 15 amino acids. The CDR3 loop reads CASSLEGGWGNEQFF. The CDR3, as DNA: TGTGCCAGCAGCTTAGAGGGGGGATGGGGCAATGAGCAGTTCTTC.

J is TRBJ2-5 and V is TRBV4-3; the match to TRBD2 covers 9 bases. Germline loops: CDR1 LGHNA, CDR2 YSLEER. This CDR3 has 17 amino acids. With 0 bases clipped from V and 3 bases from J, the junction kept 8 bases outside the gene matches. Here the CDR3 reads CASSQESLAGWEETQYF. The CDR3 bases are TGCGCCAGCAGCCAAGAATCGCTAGCGGGATGGGAAGAGACCCAGTACTTC.

The CDR3 is CASSQGQYYGYTF. The CDR3 DNA is TGCGCCAGCAGCCAAGGACAGTATTATGGCTACACCTTC. The chain combines TRBV4-1 with TRBJ1-2, with D maybe TRBD1 (5 bases). This CDR3 has 13 amino acids. Trimming pared 1 base from V and 5 bases from J, leaving 8 bases between. Germline V gene sequence: CDR1 MGHRA, CDR2 YSYEKL.

The chain uses TRBV4-2 and TRBJ2-6; D unresolved. Germline CDR1 and CDR2: LGHNA and YNFKEQ. The CDR3 loop spans 19 amino acids. V lost 0 bases and J 0 bases, leaving 15 bases between the germline ends. Here the CDR3 reads CASSQDVTEIRSGANVLTF. The CDR3 DNA sequence: TGTGCCAGCAGCCAAGATGTAACAGAAATTCGCTCTGGGGCCAACGTCCTGACTTTC.

J is TRBJ2-1 and V is TRBV4-3; D not resolved. This CDR3 comprises 18 residues. Germline values: CDR1 LGHNA, CDR2 YSLEER. Between the trimmed V and J ends, which lost 0 bases and 1 base, there was a span of 16 bases. The CDR3 protein is CASSQDLGGPLSYNEQFF. The CDR3 coding sequence is TGCGCCAGCAGCCAAGATCTGGGCGGACCTCTTTCCTACAATGAGCAGTTCTTC.

V gene TRBV9 combines with J gene TRBJ2-4, with D perhaps matching TRBD2 (5 bases). In germline, CDR1 is SGDLS, CDR2 YYNGEE. The CDR3 has 15 residues. V was pared by 0 bases and J by 0 bases, with 7 bases between. In DNA, the CDR3 is TGTGCCAGCAGCGTAGGAGGACTAGCCAAAAACATTCAGTACTTC. Its protein product is CASSVGGLAKNIQYF.

Here the CDR3 reads CASSGARDRGFNEQFF. The DNA of the CDR3 is TGTGCCAGCAGCGGAGCCCGGGACAGGGGATTTAATGAGCAGTTCTTC. The rearrangement uses TRBV13 and TRBJ2-1; 10 nucleotides line up with TRBD1. Germline loops: CDR1 PRHDT, CDR2 FYEKMQ (reference sequence). The CDR3 has 16 residues. The V and J ends lost 5 bases and 7 bases, in that order; junction bases with no gene match: 11.

This chain joins TRBV24-1 and TRBJ1-5; perhaps TRBD1 as D (6 bases). With 9 bases removed from V and 7 bases from J, the gap between germline ends came to 15 bases. Germline CDR1 is KGHDR and CDR2 is SFDVKD. This CDR3 has 13 residues. DNA of the CDR3: TGTGCCACCCAGGGGCAGGGCGGCCAGCCCCAGCATTTT. Residues: CATQGQGGQPQHF.

A single count supports this clone. This chain links TRBV14 with TRBJ2-3; possibly TRBD1 for D (6 bases). Trimming removed 4 bases from V and 5 bases from J, with 19 bases in between. The CDR3 is 16 amino acids. CDR1 is SGHDN, CDR2 FVKESK, per germline. The CDR3, as DNA: TGTGCCAGCAGCCCGCCCGGGCAGGGGCGGATAGATACGCAGTATTTT. It translates to CASSPPGQGRIDTQYF.

To note about this clone: Mismatch with germline at one junction end may stem from a read error. The V call is TRBV7-7, the J call TRBJ2-5, with 11 positions matching TRBD2. CDR1 SSHAT and CDR2 FNYEAQ come from the germline V gene (reference sequence). The CDR3 contains 15 residues. The CDR3 coding sequence is TGTGCTAGCAGCTATAACGGACTAGCGGGAGAGACCCAGTACTTC. Its translation is CASSYNGLAGETQYF.

V usage is TRBV23-1 and J usage is TRBJ1-4, with D tentatively TRBD1 (5 bases). TRBV23-1 is sorted into the ORF group, with uncertain function. V was pared by 4 bases and J by 8 bases, with 20 bases between. The CDR3 is 16 amino acids. The DNA of the CDR3 is TGCGCCAGCAGTCGTGCACCGGGACCCTTTATGGAAAAACTGTTTTTT. It encodes CASSRAPGPFMEKLFF.

In its sample, this clone was seen once. This sequence joins TRBV6-5 and TRBJ2-7; a possible D gene is TRBD2 (6 bases). CDR1 and CDR2 from the germline V gene are MNHEY and SVGAGI. V lost 7 bases and J 0 bases, leaving 10 bases between the germline ends. This CDR3 spans 13 amino acids. The CDR3: CASTEGSSYEQYF. The CDR3 nucleotides are TGTGCCAGCACGGAGGGCAGCTCCTACGAGCAGTACTTC.

This chain connects TRBV7-9 to TRBJ2-7, with D unresolved. CDR1 SEHNR and CDR2 FQNEAQ come from the germline V gene (reference sequence). The V end lost 5 bases, the J end lost 1 base, and 15 bases lay between the germline ends. CDR3 size: 15 residues. CDR3 sequence reads: CASSQVTSSSYEQYF. The CDR3 nucleotides read TGTGCCAGCAGCCAAGTCACGTCCTCTTCCTACGAGCAGTACTTC.

This sequence joins TRBV7-8 and TRBJ1-6; perhaps TRBD1 as D (6 bases). Germline V gene data show CDR1 as SGHVS and CDR2 as FQNEAQ. The length of the CDR3 is 17 residues. Trimming removed 5 bases from V and 0 bases from J, with 14 bases in between. The CDR3 nucleotides read TGTGCCAGCAGCCCTATAGGACAGTTCTCCTATAATTCACCCCTCCACTTT. Amino acids: CASSPIGQFSYNSPLHF.

The rearrangement uses TRBV6-5 and TRBJ2-7; the D gene is possibly TRBD1 (6 bases). Germline V gene sequence: CDR1 MNHEY, CDR2 SVGAGI. The CDR3 spans 15 residues. V dropped 6 bases and J dropped 0 bases, with 15 bases sitting between them. The CDR3 reads CASRPRGIGSYEQYF. The CDR3 region has the DNA TGTGCCAGCAGGCCCAGGGGAATAGGCTCCTACGAGCAGTACTTC.

The chain joins TRBV13 to TRBJ1-5; TRBD1 might be the D (5 bases). The CDR3 loop spans 14 amino acids. Trimming cost V 4 bases and J 4 bases, with 11 bases left between them. Per the germline V gene, CDR1 is PRHDT and CDR2 is FYEKMQ (reference sequence). In DNA, the CDR3 is TGTGCCAGCAGCTCCGGGGCTTGGAATCAGCCCCAGCATTTT. Its protein is CASSSGAWNQPQHF.

The rearrangement uses TRBV6-1 and TRBJ1-2; perhaps TRBD1 as D (5 bases). Germline CDR1 and CDR2: MNHNS and SASEGT. This CDR3 is built from 17 residues. The V end was cut by 2 bases, the J end by 4 bases, with 20 bases between. The CDR3 here is CASSEMGREVRFYGYTF. DNA for the CDR3: TGTGCCAGCAGTGAAATGGGCAGGGAGGTTCGGTTCTATGGCTACACCTTC.

V is TRBV18 and J is TRBJ1-1, with D hard to call. The germline V gene encodes CDR1 KGHSH and CDR2 LQKENI. Deletions cut 0 bases from V and 1 base from J, with 12 bases between. This CDR3 contains 16 residues. The CDR3 region is CASSPPPAWANTEAFF. The DNA of the CDR3 is TGTGCCAGCTCACCACCCCCAGCATGGGCGAACACTGAAGCTTTCTTT.

V gene TRBV5-6 combines with J gene TRBJ1-5, with a possible D match to TRBD1 (6 bases). Germline CDR1 is SGHDT and CDR2 is YYEEEE. Trimming shortened V by 1 base and J by 2 bases, and 10 bases separated the two germline ends. CDR3 length: 15 residues. The CDR3 sequence is CASSLSGAGNQPQHF. CDR3 bases: TGTGCCAGCAGCTTGTCAGGGGCCGGCAATCAGCCCCAGCATTTT.

This rearrangement joins TRBV28 to TRBJ1-4; D is undetermined. The germline CDR1 and CDR2 sequences are MDHEN and SYDVKM. CDR3 length equals 15 residues. Trimming removed 8 bases from V and 2 bases from J, with 15 bases in between. The CDR3 coding sequence is TGTGCCAGCGCCTTGGTGGGAAGGACTAATGAAAAACTGTTTTTT. Amino acids: CASALVGRTNEKLFF.

As concerns this clone: One junction end disagrees with the germline gene, perhaps due to a read error. This chain connects TRBV6-2 or TRBV6-3 to TRBJ2-1, with D perhaps TRBD1 (6 bases). The CDR3 totals 13 residues. CDR1 is MNHEY and CDR2 is SVGEGT in the germline V gene. This CDR3 reads CAGSRGSYNEQFF. For the CDR3, the DNA is TGTGCCGGCAGCAGGGGCTCCTACAATGAGCAGTTCTTC.

The rearrangement joins TRBV2 to TRBJ1-2, with D possibly matching TRBD1 (5 bases). V was trimmed by 6 bases and J by 6 bases, leaving 14 bases between them. CDR3 length: 13 residues. Germline V gene lookup returns CDR1 SNHLY and CDR2 FYNNEI. DNA for the CDR3: TGTGCCAGCAGGGACGGGACGACCAATGGCTACACCTTC. This encodes CASRDGTTNGYTF. Variable domain in full (rest from reference TRBV2 and TRBJ1-2): EPEVTQTPSHQVTQMGQEVILRCVPISNHLYFYWYRQILGQKVEFLVSFYNNEISEKSEIFDDQFSVERPDGSNFTLKIRSTKLEDSAMYFCASRDGTTNGYTFGSGTRLTVV.

The chain employs TRBV7-3 and TRBJ2-3; 7 bases match TRBD1. CDR1 SGHTA and CDR2 FQGTGA come from the germline V gene. V was clipped by 0 bases and J by 1 base; unmatched bases: 7. This CDR3 is 17 amino acids long. CDR3 protein: CASSLTHFQGGTDTQYF. The DNA for the CDR3 is TGTGCCAGCAGCTTAACTCATTTTCAGGGGGGCACAGATACGCAGTATTTT.

The rearrangement uses TRBV2 and TRBJ1-4; D is undetermined. CDR1 is SNHLY, CDR2 FYNNEI, per germline. The CDR3 has 13 residues. V shed 6 bases and J shed 6 bases, with 11 bases lying between them. This chain's CDR3 is CASSARGDEKLFF. The CDR3 DNA reads TGTGCCAGCAGCGCCCGGGGAGATGAAAAACTGTTTTTT.

The CDR3 region is CAIRAYNEQFF. In DNA form, the CDR3 reads TGTGCCATAAGAGCCTACAATGAGCAGTTCTTC. The chain couples TRBV10-3 to TRBJ2-1; D ambiguous. Germline CDR1 ENHRY, CDR2 SYGVKD. This CDR3 has 11 amino acids. V was clipped by 9 bases and J by 2 bases, with 5 bases between them.

The CDR3 here is CASSRRTGGFGELFF. For the CDR3, the DNA is TGTGCCAGCAGCAGGCGGACAGGGGGCTTCGGGGAGCTGTTTTTT. V is TRBV6-5 and J is TRBJ2-2; 11 bases are a match to TRBD1. With V trimmed by 6 bases and J by 7 bases, 7 bases remained unmatched. The CDR3 is 15 amino acids. In germline, CDR1 is MNHEY, CDR2 SVGAGI.

The table lists this clone with a count of one. The chain has TRBV28 and TRBJ1-1; D remains unclear. The V end was cut by 5 bases, the J end by 1 base, with 14 bases between. The CDR3 has 15 residues. Per the germline V gene, CDR1 is MDHEN and CDR2 is SYDVKM. The CDR3 reads CASSPWEEGNTEAFF. The CDR3 DNA reads as TGTGCCAGCAGTCCCTGGGAGGAGGGGAACACTGAAGCTTTCTTT.

This chain joins TRBV5-1 and TRBJ2-2; tentatively, D is TRBD1 (6 bases). The CDR3 length is 16 residues. Germline V lookup: CDR1 SGHRS, CDR2 YFSETQ. The V end was cut by 0 bases, the J end by 4 bases, with 13 bases between. CDR3 DNA: TGCGCCAGCAGCTTGGCCCCAGGGGCACCCACCGGGGAGCTGTTTTTT. Protein sequence: CASSLAPGAPTGELFF.